The table lists the clone carrying this TCR beta chain with many counts. Its target is unknown. The data are from a study of metastatic and nonmetastatic thyroid tumors. CDR3 length: 14 residues. V lost 3 bases to trimming and J lost 2 bases, with 12 bases between them. Germline CDR1 is DFQATT and CDR2 is SNEGSKA (reference sequence). Original data processing: Clinicopathological groups supplied CDR3 differences that were used to build a distant-metastasis classifier for papillary thyroid cancer. From the PCR reads, TCRdb re-called clones with MiXCR. None of the V and J calls come from the authors' own analysis; TCRdb made them. The repertoire holds around 20,000 clones, approximately 20% seen once, with approximately 15% in the top ten. No treatment of any kind had been given to any patient before thyroid surgery. Overall study findings and caveats: Within blood and tumor, benign nodules reportedly had significantly lower TCR beta diversity than malignant thyroid tumors did.

The receptor was isolated from a female donor with papillary thyroid cancer or a benign thyroid nodule (not recorded which). Some clones in this sample may be carry-over from other donors' samples. This sequence joins TRBV20-1 and TRBJ2-3, with TRBD1 as a possible D gene (5 bases). Material for sequencing was tumor tissue. The CDR3 loop reads CSASRRALTDTQYF. DNA of the CDR3: TGCAGTGCTAGTCGCAGGGCCCTCACAGATACGCAGTATTTT.